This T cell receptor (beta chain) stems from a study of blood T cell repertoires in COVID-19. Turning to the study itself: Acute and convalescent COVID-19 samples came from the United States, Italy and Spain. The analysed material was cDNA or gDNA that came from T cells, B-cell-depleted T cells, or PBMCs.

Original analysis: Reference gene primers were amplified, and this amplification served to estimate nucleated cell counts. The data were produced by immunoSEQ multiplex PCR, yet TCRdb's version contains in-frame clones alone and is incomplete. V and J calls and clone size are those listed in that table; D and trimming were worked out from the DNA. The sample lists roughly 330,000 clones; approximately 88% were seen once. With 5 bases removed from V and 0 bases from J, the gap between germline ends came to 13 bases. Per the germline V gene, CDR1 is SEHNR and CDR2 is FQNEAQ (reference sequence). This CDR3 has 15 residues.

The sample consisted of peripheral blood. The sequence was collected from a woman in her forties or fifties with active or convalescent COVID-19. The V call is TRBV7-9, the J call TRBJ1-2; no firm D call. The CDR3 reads CASSVTGSPNYGYTF. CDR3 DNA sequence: TGTGCCAGCAGCGTTACCGGGTCTCCTAACTATGGCTACACCTTC.